This TCR beta chain derives from a study of shared clonotypes between healthy human individuals. Study overall: In total, the donors were a couple of women and a few men aged 18 to 49.

The CDR3 has 17 amino acids. The J segment lost 3 bases and the V segment lost 0 bases, leaving 13 bases of the junction unmatched. CDR1 and CDR2 from the germline V gene are SQVTM and ANQGSEA. With respect to this clone: The target antigen is unknown.

DNA at 150 to 250 ng, tens of thousands of T cell genomes, went into sorted-subset replicate PCRs. The protocol was immunoSEQ multiplex PCR, while the TCRdb copy is restricted to in-frame clones and leaves out a portion. Here the sample spans more than 2 million clones, just under 95% being singletons. The study's findings and limits: Between a handful of donors, naive CD4 clonotypes were shared at a level of about 5%. Unshared clonotypes carried lower generation probabilities than those common to all four donors.

Naive CD8 cells were CD45RO-negative, positively selected for CCR7, excluding terminally differentiated effector memory CD45RA+ cells. V is TRBV29-1 and J is TRBJ1-2; 7 nucleotides agree with TRBD1. Sequenced input: naive CD8+ T cells from PBMCs. This clonotype was obtained from a man between 18 and 29 years old in good health. Some clones in this sample may be carry-over from other donors' samples. The CDR3, as DNA: TGCAGCGTTGAAGACGCATTACGGACAGGTTCTTACTATGGCTACACCTTC. Translated: CSVEDALRTGSYYGYTF.